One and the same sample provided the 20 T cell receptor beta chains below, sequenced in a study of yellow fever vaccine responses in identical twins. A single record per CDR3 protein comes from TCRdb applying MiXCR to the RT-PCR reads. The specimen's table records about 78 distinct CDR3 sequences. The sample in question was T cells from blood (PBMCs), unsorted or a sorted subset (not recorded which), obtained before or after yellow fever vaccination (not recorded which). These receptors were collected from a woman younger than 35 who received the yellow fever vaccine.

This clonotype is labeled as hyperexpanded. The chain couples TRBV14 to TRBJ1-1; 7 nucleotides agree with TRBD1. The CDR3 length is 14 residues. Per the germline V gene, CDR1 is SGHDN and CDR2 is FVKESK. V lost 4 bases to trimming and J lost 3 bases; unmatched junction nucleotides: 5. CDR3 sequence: CASSPGTAYTEAFF. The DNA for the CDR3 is TGTGCCAGCAGCCCCGGGACAGCTTACACTGAAGCTTTCTTT.

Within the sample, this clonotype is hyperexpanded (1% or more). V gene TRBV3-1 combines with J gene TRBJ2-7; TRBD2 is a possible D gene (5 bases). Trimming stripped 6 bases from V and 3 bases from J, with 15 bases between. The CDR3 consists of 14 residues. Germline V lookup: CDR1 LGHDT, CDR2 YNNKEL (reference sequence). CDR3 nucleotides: TGTGCCAGCAGTCACACCGGGAAGAACTACGAGCAGTACTTC. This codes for CASSHTGKNYEQYF.

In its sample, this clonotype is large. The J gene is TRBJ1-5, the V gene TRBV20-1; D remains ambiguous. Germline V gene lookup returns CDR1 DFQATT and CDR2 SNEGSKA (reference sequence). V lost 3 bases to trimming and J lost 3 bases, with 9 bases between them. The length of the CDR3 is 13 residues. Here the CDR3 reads CSASSGINQPQHF. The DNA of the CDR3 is TGCAGTGCTAGTTCCGGGATCAATCAGCCCCAGCATTTT.

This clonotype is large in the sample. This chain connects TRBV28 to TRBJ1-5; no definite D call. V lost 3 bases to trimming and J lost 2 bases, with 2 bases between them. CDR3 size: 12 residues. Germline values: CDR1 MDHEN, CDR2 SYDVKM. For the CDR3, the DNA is TGTGCCAGCAGTTTTGGCAATCAGCCCCAGCATTTT. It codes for CASSFGNQPQHF.

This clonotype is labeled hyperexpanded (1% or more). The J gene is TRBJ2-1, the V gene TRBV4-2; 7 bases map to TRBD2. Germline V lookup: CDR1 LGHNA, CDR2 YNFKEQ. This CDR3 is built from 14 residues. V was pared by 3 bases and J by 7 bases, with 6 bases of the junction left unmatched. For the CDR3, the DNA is TGTGCCAGCAGCCAGGGACTACCGGATAATGAGCAGTTCTTC. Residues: CASSQGLPDNEQFF.

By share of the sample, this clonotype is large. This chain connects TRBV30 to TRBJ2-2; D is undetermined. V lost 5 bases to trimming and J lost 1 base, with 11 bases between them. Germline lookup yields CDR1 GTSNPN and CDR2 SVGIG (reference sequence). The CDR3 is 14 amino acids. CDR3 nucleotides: TGTGCCTGGTCGATGTTACAGAACACCGGGGAGCTGTTTTTT. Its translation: CAWSMLQNTGELFF.

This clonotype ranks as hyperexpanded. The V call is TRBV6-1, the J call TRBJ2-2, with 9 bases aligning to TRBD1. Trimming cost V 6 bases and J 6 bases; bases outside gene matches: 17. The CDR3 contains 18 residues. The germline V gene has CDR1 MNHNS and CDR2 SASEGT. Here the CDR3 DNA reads TGTGCCAGCAGCCACTACCTGGGACAGGGATACAGCCCCGGGGAGCTGTTTTTT. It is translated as CASSHYLGQGYSPGELFF.

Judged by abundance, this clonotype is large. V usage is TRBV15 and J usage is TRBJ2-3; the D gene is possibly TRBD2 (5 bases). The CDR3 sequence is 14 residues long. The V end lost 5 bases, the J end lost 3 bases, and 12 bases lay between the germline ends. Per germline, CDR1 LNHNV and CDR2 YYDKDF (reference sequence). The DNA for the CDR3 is TGTGCCACCAGCGAGGGTGGGGTGACAGATACGCAGTATTTT. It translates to CATSEGGVTDTQYF.

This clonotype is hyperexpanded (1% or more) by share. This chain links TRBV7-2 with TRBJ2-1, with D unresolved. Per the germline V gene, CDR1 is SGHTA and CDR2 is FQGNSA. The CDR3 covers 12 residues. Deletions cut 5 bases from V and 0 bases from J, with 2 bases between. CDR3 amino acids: CASSTSYNEQFF. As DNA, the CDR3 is TGTGCCAGCAGCACCTCCTACAATGAGCAGTTCTTC.

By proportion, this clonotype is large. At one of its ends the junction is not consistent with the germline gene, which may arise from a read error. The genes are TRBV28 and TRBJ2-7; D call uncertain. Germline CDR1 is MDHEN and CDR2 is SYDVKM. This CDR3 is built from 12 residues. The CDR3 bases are TGTGCCAGCAGTATAATCGGCTACGAGCAGCACTTC. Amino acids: CASSIIGYEQHF.

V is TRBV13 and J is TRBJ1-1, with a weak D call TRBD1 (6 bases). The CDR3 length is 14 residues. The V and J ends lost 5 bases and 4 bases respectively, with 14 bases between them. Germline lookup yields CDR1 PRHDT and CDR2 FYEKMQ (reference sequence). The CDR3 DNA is TGTGCCAGCAGCCTACAGGGAGGGAGCACTGAAGCTTTCTTT. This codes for CASSLQGGSTEAFF.

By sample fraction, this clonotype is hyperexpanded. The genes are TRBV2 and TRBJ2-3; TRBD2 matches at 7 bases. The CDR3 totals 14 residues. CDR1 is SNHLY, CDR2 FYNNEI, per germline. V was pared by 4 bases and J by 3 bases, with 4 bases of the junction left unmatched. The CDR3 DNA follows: TGTGCCAGCAGTGGAAGCGGGATTACAGATACGCAGTATTTT. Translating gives CASSGSGITDTQYF.

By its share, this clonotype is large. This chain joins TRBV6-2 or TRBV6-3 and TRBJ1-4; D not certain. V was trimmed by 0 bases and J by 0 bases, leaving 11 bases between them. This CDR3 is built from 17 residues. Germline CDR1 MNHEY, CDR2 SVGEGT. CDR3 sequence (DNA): TGTGCCAGCAGTTACTCGATCCCCGGTGCAACTAATGAAAAACTGTTTTTT. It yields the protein CASSYSIPGATNEKLFF.

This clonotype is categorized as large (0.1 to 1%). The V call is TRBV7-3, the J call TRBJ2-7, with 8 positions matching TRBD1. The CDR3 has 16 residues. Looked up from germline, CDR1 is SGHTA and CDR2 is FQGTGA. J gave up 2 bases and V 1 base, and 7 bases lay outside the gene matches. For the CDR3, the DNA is TGTGCCAGCAGCTTAATCGGGACAGGAACCGCCTACGAGCAGTACTTC. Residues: CASSLIGTGTAYEQYF.

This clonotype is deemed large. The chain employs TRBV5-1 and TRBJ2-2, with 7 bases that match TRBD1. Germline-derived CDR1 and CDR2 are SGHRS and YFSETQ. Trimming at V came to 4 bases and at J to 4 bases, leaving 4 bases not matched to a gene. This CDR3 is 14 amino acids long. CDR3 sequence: CASSPRQGTGELFF. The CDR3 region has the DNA TGCGCCAGCAGCCCTCGACAGGGCACCGGGGAGCTGTTTTTT.

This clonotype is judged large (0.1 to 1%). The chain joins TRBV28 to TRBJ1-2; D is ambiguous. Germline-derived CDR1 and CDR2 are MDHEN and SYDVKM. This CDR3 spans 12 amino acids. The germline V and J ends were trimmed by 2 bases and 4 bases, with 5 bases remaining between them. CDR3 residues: CASSLGGYGYTF. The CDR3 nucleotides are TGTGCCAGCAGTTTAGGAGGCTATGGCTACACCTTC.

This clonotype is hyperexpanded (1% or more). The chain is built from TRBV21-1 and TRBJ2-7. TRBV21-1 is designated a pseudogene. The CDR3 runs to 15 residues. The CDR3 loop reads CASSTRLAFYYEQYF. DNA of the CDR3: TGTGCCAGCAGCACCAGACTGGCCTTTTACTACGAGCAGTACTTC.

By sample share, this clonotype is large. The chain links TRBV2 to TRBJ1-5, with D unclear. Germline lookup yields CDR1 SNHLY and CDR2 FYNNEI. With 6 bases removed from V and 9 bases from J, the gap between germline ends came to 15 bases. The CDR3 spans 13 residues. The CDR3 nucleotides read TGTGCCAGCAGAGAGAAGCCTATCTGGCCCCAGCATTTT. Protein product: CASREKPIWPQHF.

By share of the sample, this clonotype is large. CDR3 sequence reads: CASKEDRRNYGYTF. In DNA form, the CDR3 reads TGTGCCAGTAAGGAGGACAGGCGAAACTATGGCTACACCTTC. The chain carries TRBV19 and TRBJ1-2; 7 nucleotides match TRBD1. J gave up 2 bases and V 7 bases, and 7 bases lay outside the gene matches. The length of the CDR3 is 14 residues. Germline V gene lookup returns CDR1 LNHDA and CDR2 SQIVND (reference sequence).

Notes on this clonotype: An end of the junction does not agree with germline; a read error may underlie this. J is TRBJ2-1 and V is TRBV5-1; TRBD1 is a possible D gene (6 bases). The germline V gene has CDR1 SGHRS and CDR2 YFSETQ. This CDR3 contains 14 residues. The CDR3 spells CASSYGQNNNEPFF. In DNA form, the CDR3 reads TGCGCCAGCAGCTACGGACAGAACAACAATGAGCCGTTCTTC.